The subject of this entry is one T cell receptor (beta chain). This sample was taken from a study of blood T cell repertoires in COVID-19. Only in-frame clones appear in the TCRdb table, and some are missing; sequencing was by immunoSEQ multiplex PCR. The sample contains over 120,000 clones, around 81% of which appear only once. CDR1 KGHDR and CDR2 SFDVKD come from the germline V gene. V was clipped by 4 bases and J by 8 bases, with 8 bases between them. The CDR3 is 12 residues long. The chain recombines TRBV24-1 with TRBJ2-1, with D hard to call. This TCR derives from a human donor in a cohort sampled during active COVID-19. The sequenced material came from peripheral blood. CDR3 sequence (DNA): TGTGCCACCAGTGACTATCGCGATGAGCAGTTCTTC. It specifies CATSDYRDEQFF.